These T cell receptor beta chains were read from a single sample in a study of T cell responses to AZD1222 COVID-19 vaccine. TCRdb keeps only in-frame clones here, not all; method: immunoSEQ multiplex PCR. Seen here are 100,000 to 150,000 clones, 85% to 95% observed once, and the top ten hold around 6.6%. The sequencing here drew on peripheral blood, taken on day 0 of AZD1222 vaccination. The receptors originated from an adult in good health. The CDR3 runs from the conserved cysteine through the conserved F or W. A D gene is named only where the DNA matches it firmly. The size of a clone is reported for some rows only, either as once, few or many, or as a class for expanded clones.

CDR3: CASSPNSNEQFF
DNA: TGTGCCAGCTCACCAAATTCCAATGAGCAGTTCTTC
V: TRBV18
size: .
J: TRBJ2-1
D: .

CDR3: CASSVSSGRGVDTQYF
DNA: TGTGCCAGCAGCGTATCCAGCGGGAGAGGAGTAGATACGCAGTATTTT
V: TRBV5-5
size: .
J: TRBJ2-3
D: TRBD2

CDR3: CASSFRGAQPQHF
DNA: TGTGCCAGCAGTTTCCGGGGGGCCCAGCCCCAGCATTTT
V: TRBV27
size: .
J: TRBJ1-5
D: .

CDR3: CASSRQDTYEQYF
DNA: TGTGCCAGCAGCCGACAGGACACCTACGAGCAGTACTTC
V: TRBV7-2
size: .
J: TRBJ2-7
D: .

CDR3: CASSPEYRGGELFF
DNA: TGCGCCAGCAGCCCGGAATACAGGGGCGGGGAGCTGTTTTTT
V: TRBV5-1
size: .
J: TRBJ2-2
D: TRBD1

CDR3: CSVGTSGRAHHNEQFF
DNA: TGCAGCGTGGGGACTAGCGGGAGGGCTCATCACAATGAGCAGTTCTTC
V: TRBV29-1
size: .
J: TRBJ2-1
D: TRBD2

CDR3: CASSIGFGGYYGYTF
DNA: TGTGCCAGTAGTATCGGGTTTGGGGGCTACTATGGCTACACCTTC
V: TRBV19
size: .
J: TRBJ1-2
D: .

CDR3: CASSPDWGTNEKLFF
DNA: TGTGCCAGCAGTCCGGACTGGGGAACTAATGAAAAACTGTTTTTT
V: TRBV2
size: few
J: TRBJ1-4
D: .

CDR3: CASKRTSGTRSYEQYF
DNA: TGTGCCAGTAAACGGACTAGCGGGACTCGCTCCTACGAGCAGTACTTC
V: TRBV19
size: .
J: TRBJ2-7
D: TRBD2

CDR3: CAASGLETMNTEAFF
DNA: TGTGCCGCTTCGGGTCTCGAAACCATGAACACTGAAGCTTTCTTT
V: TRBV19
size: .
J: TRBJ1-1
D: .